This T cell receptor (beta chain) was sequenced for a study of regulatory T cells in long-lasting Graves disease (dated by TCRdb to about 2021). In the study overall: Persistent Graves' disease was defined as persistently positive TSH receptor autoantibodies together with antithyroid drug treatment for over 5 years. This study used TCR sequencing and RNA sequencing of peripheral blood to compare persistent Graves' disease patients against newly diagnosed Graves' disease patients. Antithyroid drugs had been taken for approximately 10 years on average by persistent Graves' disease patients in the clinical cohort. A total of 33 samples were covered by TCR sequencing, comprising roughly 13 persistent and 20 newly diagnosed Graves' disease patients. The study took place in China and was registered as a clinical trial. The study at large found these results: The authors noted that the small sample size was a limitation that may lower accuracy. The study examined only peripheral blood because the primary lesion, thyroid tissue, could not be accessed. Preferential use of TRBV28, TRBJ1-2 and TRBJ2-5 was observed in persistent disease, whereas TRBV20-1 and TRBJ2-1 were favored in newly diagnosed disease. A larger number of public clonotypes was shared among persistent patients (approximately 3,000) than among newly diagnosed patients (around 890). Lower TCR Shannon entropy and fewer highly expanded clones were observed in persistent Graves' disease patients than in newly diagnosed patients, which suggested clonal expansion. Sequencing and analysis were limited to the TCR beta chain.

According to the study, the label for this sample's time point signals: persistent/refractory GD, antithyroid drugs over 5 years with positive TRAb. For both TCR sequencing and RNA sequencing, RNA was extracted from PBMCs in TRIzol. Graves' disease was diagnosed according to American Thyroid Association guidelines. Patients for the study were recruited at an endocrinology department in Xi'an, China. Each patient gave about 10 milliliters of peripheral blood, collected in an EDTA anticoagulant tube. Ficoll Paque Plus density gradient separation was used to isolate PBMCs, and no further T cell sorting was performed. An Agilent 2100 Bioanalyzer and agarose gel were used to check RNA quality, while a NanoDrop 2000 measured RNA concentration. Libraries came from multiplex PCR. Instrument on record: Illumina HiSeq 4000. TCR beta libraries were built with iRepertoire HTBI primers and Arm-PCR amplification of CDR3 regions. Before sequencing, the PCR products went through gel purification. Under the source paper's analysis protocol: A total of fewer than 80 TRBV and under 15 TRBJ segments were identified across samples and were used for gene usage analysis of CDR3 amino acid clonotypes. Filtered high-quality paired reads were merged into contigs using COPE and FqMerger. BLAST was used to align contigs to the IMGT TRBV, TRBD and TRBJ reference genes, and CDR3 was defined following IMGT. Any clonotype with a frequency above 0.1% was classified as a highly expanded clone. Repertoire diversity was measured by Shannon entropy, and V-J evenness by the Gini coefficient. Clonotypes shared by more than one individual were considered public. TCRdb's own reprocessing of the public reads used fastp at Q25 and MiXCR and kept productive beta chains. Identical CDR3 proteins give one entry, which carries the most common genes and DNA. Here the V and J calls rest on TCRdb's processing, not on the authors' analysis. For this sample the table gives around 460,000 distinct CDR3 sequences, of which under 25% were detected only once. The ten largest make up about an eighth of the sample.

About this clonotype itself: What this receptor recognizes is not known. No much larger clonotype is one base removed from it; base qualities were not supplied.

V lost 3 bases and J lost 7 bases; the stretch between them is 15 bases long. From the cysteine through the phenylalanine, the CDR3 covers 14 amino acids. Kept here is only the CDR3 DNA, which spans 42 bases and is read in frame from base 1. The germline V gene provides CDR1 MGHDK and CDR2 SYGVNS. This receptor was obtained from a female donor with Graves disease. The sample consisted of peripheral blood mononuclear cells (PBMCs), taken when the disease was refractory, from a patient treated with antithyroid drugs. Recombination connected TRBV25-1 to TRBJ1-1; too little of a D gene remains to name it. The encoded CDR3 is CASSEPGRSDEAFF. The sequenced DNA is TGTGCCAGCAGTGAGCCAGGCCGTTCAGATGAAGCTTTCTTT. With the portions outside the CDR3 filled from the reference TRBV25-1 and TRBJ1-1 genes, the complete variable region becomes EADIYQTPRYLVIGTGKKITLECSQTMGHDKMYWYQQDPGMELHLIHYSYGVNSTEKGDLSSESTVSRIRTEHFPLTLESARPSHTSQYLCASSEPGRSDEAFFGQGTRLTVV.